The clone carrying this TCR beta chain came up a few times. Produced via immunoSEQ multiplex PCR; TCRdb's table is partial and in-frame only. The sample holds under 75,000 clones; just under 80% are singletons and the top ten take approximately 6%. This sample is part of a study of blood T cell repertoires in COVID-19. Background on the study: T cells, B-cell-depleted T cells, or PBMCs provided the cDNA or gDNA that served as material.

The CDR3 consists of 17 residues. CDR1 is MNHEY and CDR2 is SMNVEV in the germline V gene (reference sequence). Trimming removed 5 bases at V and 3 bases at J, with 20 bases between. This clonotype was obtained from a woman in her fifties or sixties with acute or convalescent COVID-19. Specimen: peripheral blood. The genes are TRBV27 and TRBJ1-5; TRBD1 might be the D (5 bases). The CDR3 here is CASSHSSGLLDNQPQHF. CDR3 DNA sequence: TGTGCCAGCAGTCACTCTTCAGGGTTGTTGGACAATCAGCCCCAGCATTTT.